A single TCR beta chain is shown here with its context. The count of this clone is one. It has no known antigen specificity. The junction does not match germline at one end; this may be a read error. For the CD8 naive samples, CD45RO-negative cells were positively selected for CCR7, yielding a CD45RA+CCR7+ population from which TemRA cells were excluded. Healthy HIV-negative adults with no recently reported acute infections or vaccinations were included as donors. Every donor was a Caucasian adult residing in Nashville, Tennessee, USA. After blood collection by leukapheresis, PBMCs were isolated using Ficoll-Histopaque density gradient centrifugation and then cryopreserved in the vapor phase of liquid nitrogen. Analytical flow cytometry was used to check the purity and quantity of every magnetically sorted T cell population. From each sorted fraction, genomic DNA was isolated and quantified by UV absorbance on a Nanodrop 2000c.

TCR CDR3 regions were amplified from genomic DNA by multiplex PCR using the deep immunoSEQ assay. Extracted genomic DNA from each cell subset was distributed evenly across all wells of several immunoSEQ 96-well plates, and each plate was treated as a replicate. For sorted subsets, around 200 ng genomic DNA, equal to about 30,000 T cell genomes, was loaded into each replicate PCR. The purified libraries were quantified using a Qubit 3.0 fluorometer, sized with a Bioanalyzer 2100, and then quantified again using the KAPA Library Quantification kit. A separate single-read 150-cycle Illumina NextSeq 550 flow cell was used to sequence each immunoSEQ 96-well plate. The published analysis was carried out like this. Because the immunoSEQ output included only junctional sequences and no quality scores, the filtering could not be the same as the filtering used for full-length reads. Sequences were annotated with PyIR, a Python wrapper for IgBLAST v1.9, using IMGT germline references to assign V/J genes and CDR3. Reads were filtered out if the reads had weak V/J assignments (E-value above 1e-6), no CDR3, stop codons, out-of-frame junctions, or ambiguous translated residues. V3J clonotypes were defined by identical inferred V gene, J gene, and CDR3 amino acid sequence. Percentage overlap between repertoires was calculated by dividing the number of shared unique clonotypes by the size of the smaller repertoire. Richness of each repertoire was evaluated using RTK rarefaction, the Chao1 estimator, and Recon v2.1 estimates of unobserved clonotypes. Generation probabilities were computed with OLGA for all TCRbeta clonotypes obtained by the gDNA method from a handful of donors. TCRdb took over this immuneACCESS table, retaining in-frame rearrangements with V and J assigned. Such tables are incomplete; in checked studies, under half of the missing clones stem from an unresolved V gene, and the remainder is unexplained. V and J calls and clone size follow that table, whereas D and trimming were derived from the DNA. The sample table holds approximately 2,000,000 clones, of which around 93% were seen once. The top ten clonotypes cover about 1.6% of the sample.

CDR1 and CDR2, per the germline V gene, are SGHDN and FVKESK. Including the terminal cysteine and phenylalanine, the CDR3 comprises 12 residues. Only the CDR3 portion is preserved as DNA: 36 bases, with reading frame beginning at the first base. The entry originates in a study of shared clonotypes between healthy human individuals (dated by TCRdb to 2018 to 2020). Describing the broader study: A few men and a couple of women, aged 18 to 49 years, made up the cohort. For each donor, CD4 naive and CD4 memory were each given three plates, CD8 naive was given two plates, and CD8 memory was given one plate. The study deeply sequenced blood TCR repertoires of about 5 healthy adults to estimate repertoire size and the extent of clonotype sharing between individuals. Libraries were prepared and TCR repertoires were sequenced by different laboratories using diverse techniques, in order to increase sequencing depth and limit assay-specific biases. Between about 0.85 and 8.9 billion PBMCs per donor were obtained by leukapheresis. The study at large found these results: Even with the large sequencing depth, rarefaction of the sorted-subset datasets indicated that sequencing was incomplete. Sampling was restricted to blood, and TCR repertoires in tissue are likely to differ from TCR repertoires in blood. The small number of donors limited the genetic and exposure-history diversity represented. Clonotypes shared by all four sorted-subset donors showed higher generation probabilities than non-shared clonotypes. Based on pairwise subsampling, the degree of clonotype sharing among donors was expected to be affected by sequencing depth. Approximately 5% of naive CD4, 3.5% of naive CD8, around 2.3% of memory CD4, and approximately 0.4% of memory CD8 clonotypes were shared across several donors. Naive subsets generally had larger estimated clonotype richness than memory subsets.

The rearrangement joined TRBV14 to TRBJ2-1; the D gene is unclear. This TCR came from a man between 18 and 29 years old in good health. Some clones in this sample may be carry-over from other donors' samples. The sample taken for sequencing was naive CD8+ T cells from PBMCs. The sample's cell subset or site, from its label and the paper: CD45RA+CCR7+. CDR3 loop: CASSQDRRLLIF. Here is the DNA: TGTGCCAGCAGCCAAGATCGCCGGCTCTTGATCTTC.